Below, 29 T cell receptor beta chains from the same sample are listed, as sequenced in a study of blood T cell repertoires in COVID-19. Profiled with immunoSEQ multiplex PCR; TCRdb holds only in-frame clones, not every one. The data hold some 320,000 clones, with around 88% observed a single time. The sequenced material came from peripheral blood. Source of these receptors: a woman aged 25 to 39 who had recovered from COVID-19.

This clone has a single count. The chain has TRBV25-1 and TRBJ2-2; tentatively, D is TRBD2 (5 bases). The CDR3 is 12 amino acids. The germline V gene has CDR1 MGHDK and CDR2 SYGVNS. Trimming removed 3 bases at V and 7 bases at J, with 6 bases between. The CDR3 loop is CASSDAGGELFF. CDR3 DNA sequence: TGTGCCAGCAGTGACGCGGGCGGGGAGCTGTTTTTT.

The rearrangement joins TRBV5-4 to TRBJ2-3, with 7 bases fitting TRBD1. CDR3 length equals 15 residues. Trimming cost V 1 base and J 1 base; bases outside gene matches: 3. Germline V gene sequence: CDR1 SGHNT, CDR2 YYREEE (reference sequence). For the CDR3, the DNA is TGTGCCAGCAGCTTGCAGGGGGACCGCACAGATACGCAGTATTTT. It translates to CASSLQGDRTDTQYF.

Only a few counts were recorded for this clone. The CDR3 sequence is CASSQGQGNTIYF. As DNA, the CDR3 is TGTGCCAGCAGCCAGGGGCAAGGAAACACCATATATTTT. The rearrangement uses TRBV7-7 and TRBJ1-3; tentatively, D is TRBD1 (6 bases). Germline CDR1 and CDR2: SSHAT and FNYEAQ (reference sequence). Deletions cut 5 bases from V and 4 bases from J, with 9 bases between. The CDR3 spans 13 residues.

V gene TRBV9 combines with J gene TRBJ1-2, with 7 nucleotides matching TRBD1. CDR1 and CDR2 from the germline V gene are SGDLS and YYNGEE. Germline trimming cut 0 bases from V and 4 bases from J; bases unmatched to any gene: 6. The CDR3 sequence is 15 residues long. CDR3 region: CASSVASGGAYGYTF. The CDR3 DNA is TGTGCCAGCAGCGTAGCATCAGGGGGAGCCTATGGCTACACCTTC.

CDR3 coding DNA: TGTGCCAGCAGCTTATACGGGAGGTACGAGCAGTACTTC. It specifies CASSLYGRYEQYF. This chain connects TRBV7-2 to TRBJ2-7; 7 bases line up with TRBD2. Germline loops: CDR1 SGHTA, CDR2 FQGNSA. V lost 2 bases, J lost 4 bases, and 2 bases stayed unmatched. This CDR3 has 13 residues.

This chain uses TRBV6-1 with TRBJ2-5, with 8 bases lining up with TRBD2. The CDR3 runs 16 residues. From germline, CDR1 is MNHNS and CDR2 SASEGT. The junction had 9 bases not matched to a gene; V was cut back by 2 bases and J by 4 bases. CDR3 in amino acids: CASSELGTRAAETQYF. The CDR3 region has the DNA TGTGCCAGCAGTGAACTAGGGACTAGAGCGGCAGAGACCCAGTACTTC.

V gene TRBV3-1 (or the pseudogene TRBV3-2) combines with J gene TRBJ2-7, with 12 bases that match TRBD2. The CDR3 is made up of 17 amino acids. CDR1 is LGHDT and CDR2 is YNNKEL in the germline V gene (reference sequence). J gave up 0 bases and V 2 bases, and 5 bases lay outside the gene matches. The CDR3 sequence: CASSQTSGGTGSYEQYF. The CDR3, as DNA: TGTGCCAGCAGCCAAACTAGCGGGGGGACCGGCTCCTACGAGCAGTACTTC.

The chain is built from TRBV12-3 or TRBV12-4 and TRBJ2-7, with D unclear. The CDR3 runs to 13 residues. V was trimmed by 4 bases and J by 0 bases, leaving 7 bases between them. The DNA for the CDR3 is TGTGCCAGCAGTTGGCGGCACTCCTACGAGCAGTACTTC. It specifies CASSWRHSYEQYF.

The chain links TRBV28 to TRBJ1-5; 9 bases match TRBD1. Germline loops: CDR1 MDHEN, CDR2 SYDVKM. The CDR3 runs to 13 residues. Trimming removed 8 bases from V and 2 bases from J; junction bases left unmatched: 1. CDR3 loop: CASRQGGNQPQHF. The DNA for the CDR3 is TGTGCCAGCCGACAGGGGGGCAATCAGCCCCAGCATTTT.

This clone has just a few counts. Within the sample, other DNA sequences also encode this same CDR3. The chain carries TRBV12-5 and TRBJ2-1; D perhaps matches TRBD1 (6 bases). V lost 1 base and J lost 7, with 8 bases in between. The germline CDR1 and CDR2 sequences are LGHNT and FRNRAP. This CDR3 has 13 amino acids. The CDR3 here is CASGLGGPNEQFF. The CDR3 region has the DNA TGTGCTAGTGGTTTGGGGGGGCCAAATGAGCAGTTCTTC.

This clone showed up just a few times. The chain uses TRBV3-1 (or the pseudogene TRBV3-2) and TRBJ2-4; a weak D match, TRBD2 (5 bases). Trimming took 1 base from V and 0 from J, leaving 13 bases between them. Germline CDR1 LGHDT, CDR2 YNNKEL (reference sequence). This CDR3 is 17 amino acids long. CDR3 sequence: CASSQVTPGIAKNIQYF. The CDR3 DNA sequence: TGTGCCAGCAGCCAAGTTACCCCGGGGATAGCCAAAAACATTCAGTACTTC.

V gene TRBV5-1 combines with J gene TRBJ2-7; D is ambiguous. The CDR3 has 13 amino acids. Deletions cut 0 bases from V and 0 bases from J, with 4 bases between. The germline V gene encodes CDR1 SGHRS and CDR2 YFSETQ. The CDR3 DNA reads TGCGCCAGCAGCTTGGGGAGCTCCTACGAGCAGTACTTC. This sequence encodes CASSLGSSYEQYF.

The V and J genes are TRBV30 and TRBJ2-6; a weak D match, TRBD1 (6 bases). Between the trimmed V and J ends, which lost 5 bases and 0 bases, there was a span of 14 bases. The CDR3 is made up of 16 amino acids. Germline V lookup: CDR1 GTSNPN, CDR2 SVGIG (reference sequence). The CDR3 sequence is CAWEVTGSSGANVLTF. The CDR3 nucleotides are TGTGCCTGGGAGGTCACAGGGAGCTCTGGGGCCAACGTCCTGACTTTC.

The chain couples TRBV6-1 to TRBJ1-1; the D is unclear. Trimming cost V 3 bases and J 4 bases, with 12 bases left between them. Germline CDR1 is MNHNS and CDR2 is SASEGT. The CDR3 covers 14 residues. The CDR3: CASSDVVISTEAFF. The CDR3 nucleotides are TGTGCCAGCAGTGACGTGGTGATTAGCACTGAAGCTTTCTTT.

The V call is TRBV2, the J call TRBJ2-1; 7 bases agree with TRBD1. CDR1 is SNHLY, CDR2 FYNNEI, per germline. Trimming took 3 bases from V and 15 from J; bases not matched to a gene: 8. The CDR3 spans 12 residues. CDR3 region: CASSDTGVVRFF. The CDR3 DNA reads TGTGCCAGCAGTGATACAGGGGTTGTGCGGTTCTTC.

The chain links TRBV18 to TRBJ2-3; the D gene is possibly TRBD2 (5 bases). The CDR3 runs to 15 residues. V was trimmed by 2 bases and J by 3 bases, leaving 12 bases between them. Germline CDR1 KGHSH, CDR2 LQKENI. The CDR3 protein is CASSPKAVGTDTQYF. The CDR3 DNA is TGTGCCAGCTCACCAAAAGCGGTCGGAACAGATACGCAGTATTTT.

This clone was detected only once. V gene TRBV5-1 combines with J gene TRBJ2-1, with 8 bases identical to TRBD2. Germline values: CDR1 SGHRS, CDR2 YFSETQ. This CDR3 spans 16 amino acids. Unmatched junction bases numbered 3, after V lost 0 bases and J lost 1 base. CDR3 in amino acids: CASSLGRGESYNEQFF. The CDR3 DNA reads TGCGCCAGCAGCTTGGGGCGGGGGGAATCCTACAATGAGCAGTTCTTC.

This clone was observed a single time. The chain joins TRBV7-2 to TRBJ2-2; 12 bases fit TRBD2. V was clipped by 2 bases and J by 0 bases; unmatched bases: 1. CDR3 length: 17 residues. Germline CDR1 is SGHTA and CDR2 is FQGNSA. CDR3 region: CASSLSSGGANTGELFF. CDR3 in DNA: TGTGCCAGCAGCTTATCTAGCGGGGGGGCGAACACCGGGGAGCTGTTTTTT.

The chain couples TRBV7-2 to TRBJ1-2; 7 bases align to TRBD1. J was trimmed by 6 bases and V by 9 bases; bases with no gene match: 25. The CDR3 has 18 amino acids. CDR1 is SGHTA and CDR2 is FQGNSA in the germline V gene. This CDR3 reads CASPNPTEGANAVHGYTF. The CDR3 nucleotides are TGTGCCAGTCCCAATCCCACCGAGGGGGCCAACGCGGTACATGGCTACACCTTC.

The chain links TRBV4-3 to TRBJ1-5; no clear D gene. The length of the CDR3 is 15 residues. Germline V gives CDR1 LGHNA, CDR2 YSLEER. V was clipped by 3 bases and J by 2 bases, with 11 bases between them. The CDR3 region has the DNA TGCGCCAGCAGCCATAGCAACTTTGGCAATCAGCCCCAGCATTTT. Translation gives CASSHSNFGNQPQHF.

The rearrangement joins TRBV30 to TRBJ2-6; D perhaps matches TRBD1 (6 bases). This CDR3 contains 17 residues. Germline values: CDR1 GTSNPN, CDR2 SVGIG (reference sequence). V lost 0 bases and J 0 bases, leaving 12 bases between the germline ends. The CDR3 spells CAWSVGAASSGANVLTF. Written as DNA, the CDR3 is TGTGCCTGGAGTGTGGGGGCAGCATCCTCTGGGGCCAACGTCCTGACTTTC.

The chain combines TRBV2 with TRBJ2-1; possible D gene TRBD1, 6 bases. From germline, CDR1 is SNHLY and CDR2 FYNNEI. The CDR3 runs 16 residues. Trimming took off 6 bases at V and 8 bases at J, with 23 bases between the two ends. CDR3 nucleotides: TGTGCCAGCAGCCTCGAAGCCAGACAAAAGGGGGATGAGCAGTTCTTC. Residues: CASSLEARQKGDEQFF.

J is TRBJ1-5 and V is TRBV19; D is ambiguous. The germline V gene has CDR1 LNHDA and CDR2 SQIVND (reference sequence). This CDR3 is 16 amino acids long. The V end was cut by 2 bases, the J end by 0 bases, with 11 bases between. DNA of the CDR3: TGTGCCAGTAGTATAACTGCCCTTTATAGCAATCAGCCCCAGCATTTT. It is translated as CASSITALYSNQPQHF.

The V gene is TRBV5-6, the J gene TRBJ1-5; 7 bases match TRBD1. Germline CDR1 reads SGHDT; CDR2 reads YYEEEE. The CDR3 spans 16 residues. V dropped 4 bases and J dropped 3; count of bases not matched to a gene: 10. The chain's CDR3 is CASSPRWTGHNQPQHF. DNA for the CDR3: TGTGCCAGCAGCCCTAGGTGGACAGGACACAATCAGCCCCAGCATTTT.

The V call is TRBV5-8, the J call TRBJ1-6; the match to TRBD1 covers 8 bases. Trimming at V came to 1 base and at J to 6 bases, leaving 3 bases not matched to a gene. Germline loops: CDR1 SGHTS, CDR2 YDEGEE. This CDR3 comprises 15 residues. The CDR3 here is CASSLWTGTNSPLHF. CDR3 bases: TGTGCCAGCAGCTTGTGGACAGGGACTAATTCACCCCTCCACTTT.

The rearrangement uses TRBV4-1 and TRBJ1-6, with a possible D match to TRBD1 (5 bases). Germline V gene lookup returns CDR1 MGHRA and CDR2 YSYEKL. The ends were cut back, 1 base at V and 9 bases at J, with 7 bases in the middle. The CDR3 loop spans 13 amino acids. CDR3 in DNA: TGCGCCAGCAGCCAAGGACAGTTTTCACCCCTCCACTTT. Encoded protein: CASSQGQFSPLHF.

The CDR3 protein is CASSLGDRDEAFF. CDR3 coding DNA: TGTGCCAGCAGCTTAGGGGACAGGGATGAAGCTTTCTTT. The gene calls are TRBV11-2 and TRBJ1-1; 9 nucleotides match TRBD1. Germline CDR1 reads SGHAT; CDR2 reads FQNNGV. The CDR3 covers 13 residues. The V gene end was trimmed by 1 base and the J gene end by 7 bases; junction bases not matched to a gene: 1. The full variable domain, completed using reference TRBV11-2 and TRBJ1-1, is EAGVAQSPRYKIIEKRQSVAFWCNPISGHATLYWYQQILGQGPKLLIQFQNNGVVDDSQLPKDRFSAERLKGVDSTLKIQPAKLEDSAVYLCASSLGDRDEAFFGQGTRLTVV.

The chain couples TRBV25-1 to TRBJ1-2; D might be TRBD1 (6 bases). The CDR3 spans 14 residues. Looked up from germline, CDR1 is MGHDK and CDR2 is SYGVNS. Deletions cut 8 bases from V and 3 bases from J, with 16 bases between. CDR3 bases: TGTGCCAGCGCCGCAGGCAGGGGAGACTATGGCTACACCTTC. Translation gives CASAAGRGDYGYTF.

CDR3 in amino acids: CSAIDFEKLFF. CDR3 DNA: TGCAGCGCCATAGATTTTGAAAAACTGTTTTTT. This sequence joins TRBV29-1 and TRBJ1-4; D not certain. Trimming removed 7 bases from V and 7 bases from J, with 10 bases in between. Per the germline V gene, CDR1 is SQVTM and CDR2 is ANQGSEA. This CDR3 comprises 11 residues.